These T cell receptor beta chains were read from a single sample in a study of OX40 agonist ivuxolimab in advanced cancers. Assay used: immunoSEQ multiplex PCR; TCRdb lists only in-frame clones, some missing. In the table there are 42,000 or so clones, around 84% of which are singletons. Sequencing was performed on CD4+ or CD8+ T cells sorted from blood, taken in a trial of the OX40 agonist ivuxolimab. Receptor source: an adult with an advanced solid tumor such as melanoma, head and neck, liver or kidney cancer. The CDR3 runs from the conserved cysteine through the conserved F or W. D genes are given only for firm matches. Where a row states a size, it is once, few, many or the class of an expanded clone; other rows omit it.

d_gene: TRBD1
abundance: .
v_gene: TRBV29-1
j_gene: TRBJ1-2
CDR3nt: TGCAGCGTTGAGACAGGGGACTATGGCTACACCTTC
CDR3aa: CSVETGDYGYTF

d_gene: .
abundance: .
v_gene: TRBV2
j_gene: TRBJ2-3
CDR3nt: TGTGCCAGAGGATTGTCACAGGGGAGGACAGATACGCAGTATTTT
CDR3aa: CARGLSQGRTDTQYF

d_gene: TRBD1
abundance: .
v_gene: TRBV28
j_gene: TRBJ1-5
CDR3nt: TGTGCCAGCAACGCTCCCCGGGACAGCACATATAGCAATCAGCCCCAGCATTTT
CDR3aa: CASNAPRDSTYSNQPQHF

d_gene: .
abundance: .
v_gene: TRBV27
j_gene: TRBJ2-1
CDR3nt: TGTGCCAGCAGTCCCTCAGGGGGGTACAATGAGCAGTTCTTC
CDR3aa: CASSPSGGYNEQFF

d_gene: TRBD2
abundance: .
v_gene: TRBV9
j_gene: TRBJ2-3
CDR3nt: TGTGCCAGCAGCGAGGGCGGGGGGTTGGATACGCAGTATTTT
CDR3aa: CASSEGGGLDTQYF

d_gene: .
abundance: .
v_gene: TRBV2
j_gene: TRBJ2-3
CDR3nt: TGTGCCAGCAGTGGGGACTGGATACGAGGAGCGCCAGATACGCAGTATTTT
CDR3aa: CASSGDWIRGAPDTQYF

d_gene: TRBD2
abundance: few
v_gene: TRBV7-9
j_gene: TRBJ2-1
CDR3nt: TGTGCCAGCAGCCCAGGGACTAGTTGGAATGAGCAGTTCTTC
CDR3aa: CASSPGTSWNEQFF

d_gene: TRBD1
abundance: .
v_gene: TRBV19
j_gene: TRBJ1-3
CDR3nt: TGTGCCAGTAGTCCCACACAGGGGACTGGAAACACCATATATTTT
CDR3aa: CASSPTQGTGNTIYF

d_gene: .
abundance: .
v_gene: TRBV19
j_gene: TRBJ2-1
CDR3nt: TGTGCCAGTAGTATAGATCTAGGCAGCTACAATGAGCAGTTCTTC
CDR3aa: CASSIDLGSYNEQFF

d_gene: .
abundance: .
v_gene: TRBV19
j_gene: TRBJ1-1
CDR3nt: TGTGCCAGTAGTATCGGACCCCCGGAGAGGGTGGTGAACACTGAAGCTTTCTTT
CDR3aa: CASSIGPPERVVNTEAFF

d_gene: .
abundance: few
v_gene: TRBV19
j_gene: TRBJ2-7
CDR3nt: TGTGCCAGTAGTATCTCGGACACCTTTGGCGAGCAGTACTTC
CDR3aa: CASSISDTFGEQYF

d_gene: .
abundance: once
v_gene: TRBV28
j_gene: TRBJ2-3
CDR3nt: TGTGCCAGCAGTTTATCCCAGAGCACAGATACGCAGTATTTT
CDR3aa: CASSLSQSTDTQYF

d_gene: .
abundance: few
v_gene: TRBV5-5
j_gene: TRBJ1-4
CDR3nt: TGTGCCAGCAGCCTAGACCCTGAAAAACTGTTTTTT
CDR3aa: CASSLDPEKLFF

d_gene: TRBD1
abundance: .
v_gene: TRBV7-9
j_gene: TRBJ2-1
CDR3nt: TGTGCCAGCAGTCCGGGACAGGGGGCCAATGAGCAGTTCTTC
CDR3aa: CASSPGQGANEQFF

d_gene: .
abundance: .
v_gene: TRBV5-1
j_gene: TRBJ2-7
CDR3nt: TGCGCCAGCACCGGGACGGCCCTCTACGAGCAGTACTTC
CDR3aa: CASTGTALYEQYF

d_gene: TRBD1
abundance: .
v_gene: TRBV6-5
j_gene: TRBJ2-7
CDR3nt: TGTGCCAGCAGTTATTCGGACAGGGATTCCTACGAGCAGTACTTC
CDR3aa: CASSYSDRDSYEQYF

d_gene: .
abundance: .
v_gene: TRBV2
j_gene: TRBJ2-2
CDR3nt: TGTGCCAGCAGTGCCGGGGGAGGTTCCGCCGGGGAGCTGTTTTTT
CDR3aa: CASSAGGGSAGELFF

d_gene: .
abundance: few
v_gene: TRBV2
j_gene: TRBJ1-2
CDR3nt: TGTGCCAGCAGCCGTAACTCGCAGGATAACTATGGCTACACCTTC
CDR3aa: CASSRNSQDNYGYTF

d_gene: .
abundance: few
v_gene: TRBV4-3
j_gene: TRBJ2-7
CDR3nt: TGCGCCAGCAGCCACCAAGGGAACTCCTACGAGCAGTACTTC
CDR3aa: CASSHQGNSYEQYF

d_gene: .
abundance: .
v_gene: TRBV7-6
j_gene: TRBJ2-1
CDR3nt: TGTGCCAGCAGCTTAGCGCGAAAGGCTTTCGGCAATGAGCAGTTCTTC
CDR3aa: CASSLARKAFGNEQFF

d_gene: .
abundance: .
v_gene: TRBV9
j_gene: TRBJ1-1
CDR3nt: TGTGCCAGCAGCGCGCCCGGGGGACGGACTGAAGCTTTCTTT
CDR3aa: CASSAPGGRTEAFF

d_gene: .
abundance: .
v_gene: TRBV6-5
j_gene: TRBJ2-2
CDR3nt: TGTGCCAGCAGTTACCCGGGGGAGCTGTTTTTT
CDR3aa: CASSYPGELFF

d_gene: .
abundance: .
v_gene: TRBV27
j_gene: TRBJ2-7
CDR3nt: TGTGCCAGCAGTCTAAACAGCGGAGGAAGCTCCTACGAGCAGTACTTC
CDR3aa: CASSLNSGGSSYEQYF

d_gene: .
abundance: .
v_gene: TRBV5-6
j_gene: TRBJ2-7
CDR3nt: TGTGCCAGCAGCCTCCGGGACAAGTCCTACGAGCAGTACTTC
CDR3aa: CASSLRDKSYEQYF

d_gene: .
abundance: .
v_gene: TRBV11-2
j_gene: TRBJ2-3
CDR3nt: TGTGCCAGCAGCTTAGATCTGGAGGGAGCTTCAGATACGCAGTATTTT
CDR3aa: CASSLDLEGASDTQYF

d_gene: .
abundance: .
v_gene: TRBV5-6
j_gene: TRBJ2-7
CDR3nt: TGTGCCAGCAGCTGGGGGACAGCTAGGGACTCCATCTTC
CDR3aa: CASSWGTARDSIF

d_gene: .
abundance: .
v_gene: TRBV7-7
j_gene: TRBJ2-2
CDR3nt: TGTGCTAGCAGCTTATATCAATCTAACACCGGGGAGCTGTTTTTT
CDR3aa: CASSLYQSNTGELFF

d_gene: .
abundance: few
v_gene: TRBV6-1
j_gene: TRBJ1-1
CDR3nt: TGTGCCAGAGAAACCGGGGCTGAAGCTTTCTTT
CDR3aa: CARETGAEAFF

d_gene: .
abundance: .
v_gene: TRBV28
j_gene: TRBJ2-2
CDR3nt: TGTGCCAGCAACTGGGCGCGGGCGGCGAACACCGGGGAGCTGTTTTTT
CDR3aa: CASNWARAANTGELFF

d_gene: .
abundance: once
v_gene: TRBV2
j_gene: TRBJ1-1
CDR3nt: TGTGCCAGCAGTGAAGCGTCTTCTAGCGGCACTGAAGCTTTCTTT
CDR3aa: CASSEASSSGTEAFF

d_gene: .
abundance: medium-sized
v_gene: TRBV7-6
j_gene: TRBJ2-3
CDR3nt: TGTGCCAGCAGCTTAATCATAGCGGCTAGCACAGATACGCAGTATTTT
CDR3aa: CASSLIIAASTDTQYF

d_gene: .
abundance: few
v_gene: TRBV7-9
j_gene: TRBJ1-1
CDR3nt: TGTGCCAGCAGCTCGGGACAGAACACTGAAGCTTTCTTT
CDR3aa: CASSSGQNTEAFF

d_gene: .
abundance: .
v_gene: TRBV25-1
j_gene: TRBJ2-2
CDR3nt: TGTGCCAGCAGCGACTGGACAGACACCGGGGAGCTGTTTTTT
CDR3aa: CASSDWTDTGELFF

d_gene: .
abundance: .
v_gene: TRBV13
j_gene: TRBJ2-6
CDR3nt: TGTGCCAGCAGCTCGACATACTCTGGGGCCAACGTCCTGACTTTC
CDR3aa: CASSSTYSGANVLTF

d_gene: .
abundance: .
v_gene: TRBV7-8
j_gene: TRBJ1-1
CDR3nt: TGCGCTGTTTACAAGAACTCGGTGGAAGCTTTCTTT
CDR3aa: CAVYKNSVEAFF

d_gene: TRBD2
abundance: few
v_gene: TRBV11-2
j_gene: TRBJ2-2
CDR3nt: TGTGCCAGCAGCTCCTTTAGCGGGATAAACACCGGGGAGCTGTTTTTT
CDR3aa: CASSSFSGINTGELFF

d_gene: .
abundance: .
v_gene: TRBV14
j_gene: TRBJ1-2
CDR3nt: TGTGCCAGCAGCCCCGACAGTTTTACCGTACCTTACACCTTC
CDR3aa: CASSPDSFTVPYTF

d_gene: .
abundance: .
v_gene: TRBV11-3
j_gene: TRBJ1-1
CDR3nt: TGTGCCAGCAGCGTGGGACACCTGAACACTGAAGCTTTCTTT
CDR3aa: CASSVGHLNTEAFF

d_gene: .
abundance: .
v_gene: TRBV4-3
j_gene: TRBJ2-4
CDR3nt: TGCGCCAGCAGCCCGCGGACCGGAGCCAAAAACATTCAGTACTTC
CDR3aa: CASSPRTGAKNIQYF

d_gene: .
abundance: .
v_gene: TRBV23-1
j_gene: TRBJ2-7
CDR3nt: TGCGCCAGCAGTCCCCGGCGGGGAACGACCTCCTACGAGCAGTGCTTC
CDR3aa: CASSPRRGTTSYEQCF

d_gene: .
abundance: .
v_gene: TRBV21-1
j_gene: TRBJ2-7
CDR3nt: TGTGCCAGCAGCAAAAAGCAGGGCACTAGCGGGCATCCGCCGCCTGAGCAGTACTTC
CDR3aa: CASSKKQGTSGHPPPEQYF

d_gene: .
abundance: .
v_gene: TRBV28
j_gene: TRBJ2-7
CDR3nt: TGTGCCAGCAGCTACCCCGGTCCCCCCTACGAGCAGTACTTC
CDR3aa: CASSYPGPPYEQYF

d_gene: .
abundance: .
v_gene: TRBV7-2
j_gene: TRBJ2-7
CDR3nt: TGTGCCAGCAGCTTAAGTGAAATCTCCTACGAGCAGTACTTC
CDR3aa: CASSLSEISYEQYF

d_gene: .
abundance: .
v_gene: TRBV6-6
j_gene: TRBJ1-1
CDR3nt: TGTGCCAGCAGTGTCACAGAGAACACTGAAGCTTTCTTT
CDR3aa: CASSVTENTEAFF

d_gene: TRBD2
abundance: .
v_gene: TRBV15
j_gene: TRBJ2-5
CDR3nt: TGTGCCACCAGCGGAAGACTAGCGGGAGGGGAGACCCAGTACTTC
CDR3aa: CATSGRLAGGETQYF

d_gene: .
abundance: few
v_gene: TRBV10-1
j_gene: TRBJ1-1
CDR3nt: TGCGCCAGCAGTGAGTACAGGGCGGGTGAAGCTTTCTTT
CDR3aa: CASSEYRAGEAFF

d_gene: TRBD2
abundance: .
v_gene: TRBV4-1
j_gene: TRBJ2-3
CDR3nt: TGCGCCAGCAGCCAACTTCTAGCGGGAGGGGACACAGATACGCAGTATTTT
CDR3aa: CASSQLLAGGDTDTQYF